The 4 T cell receptor beta chains in this list originate from one sample, sequenced in a study of cytomegalovirus exposure and HLA in healthy donors. The PCR was carried out with 60 Vbeta primers and 13 Jbeta primers. Method: immunoSEQ multiplex PCR; TCRdb's copy keeps in-frame clones and lacks some. The profile covers around 150,000 clones, with around 80% appearing a single time and approximately 6.5% taken by the ten largest. Sample: PBMCs. These receptors all stem from a male donor in good health and CMV-seropositive.

J is TRBJ2-7 and V is TRBV27; 10 bases line up with TRBD2. Per germline, CDR1 MNHEY and CDR2 SMNVEV (reference sequence). J was trimmed by 5 bases and V by 5 bases; bases with no gene match: 9. The CDR3 totals 15 residues. DNA of the CDR3: TGTGCCAGCAGTCCACCTAGCGGGAGAGTCCACGAGCAGTACTTC. It codes for CASSPPSGRVHEQYF.

This chain uses TRBV5-1 with TRBJ2-7; perhaps TRBD2 as D (6 bases). Deletions cut 0 bases from V and 1 base from J, with 11 bases between. Germline V gene lookup returns CDR1 SGHRS and CDR2 YFSETQ. The CDR3 has 15 amino acids. The CDR3 bases are TGCGCCAGCAGCTTGGCAACGGGAGTGTCCTACGAGCAGTACTTC. This encodes CASSLATGVSYEQYF.

The chain is built from TRBV6-5 and TRBJ1-2; 7 nucleotides agree with TRBD1. This CDR3 has 13 amino acids. Unmatched junction bases numbered 3, after V lost 5 bases and J lost 3 bases. Germline V gene data show CDR1 as MNHEY and CDR2 as SVGAGI. DNA of the CDR3: TGTGCCAGCAGTAACAGGGGCTACTATGGCTACACCTTC. It translates to CASSNRGYYGYTF.

The chain couples TRBV4-1 to TRBJ2-5; tentatively, D is TRBD2 (6 bases). This CDR3 is 14 amino acids long. CDR1 and CDR2 (germline): MGHRA, YSYEKL. The V end lost 0 bases, the J end lost 5 bases, and 10 bases lay between the germline ends. This chain's CDR3 is CASSQDAGTETQYF. The CDR3 nucleotides read TGCGCCAGCAGCCAAGATGCGGGAACGGAGACCCAGTACTTC.